The clone carrying this TCR beta chain has more than one count but fewer than ten. Its specificity is not known. This CDR3 has 13 amino acids. Deletions cut 1 base from V and 3 bases from J, with 6 bases between. The germline V gene encodes CDR1 MNHEY and CDR2 SMNVEV (reference sequence). This PCR relied on a set of 60 Vbeta primers and 13 Jbeta primers. Profiling relied on immunoSEQ multiplex PCR, and the TCRdb table lists in-frame clones only, not all of them. Counted here are some 200,000 clones, about 80% occurring once; the ten biggest clones make up 1.1% to 1.5%. The data were taken from a study of cytomegalovirus exposure and HLA in healthy donors. Points from the study as a whole: The authors reported that TCR beta sequences could predict HLA-A and HLA-B alleles. These predictions were accurate for most subjects in the first cohort.

The chain links TRBV27 to TRBJ1-1; D is ambiguous. The sample taken for sequencing was PBMCs. This receptor was taken from a girl aged 5-17 years in good health and CMV-seronegative. The CDR3 region is CASSLFRYTEAFF. DNA for the CDR3: TGTGCCAGCAGTTTATTTCGGTACACTGAAGCTTTCTTT.